The present TCR beta chain was sequenced within a study of blood T cell repertoires in COVID-19. Study summary: Sources were T cells, B-cell-depleted T cells, or PBMCs; the material itself was cDNA or gDNA.

Germline values: CDR1 LGHDT, CDR2 YNNKEL (reference sequence). The CDR3 consists of 13 residues. V lost 4 bases to trimming and J lost 7 bases, with 11 bases between them. In the original analysis: Scientists estimated how many nucleated cells there were by amplifying reference gene primers. The repertoire was sequenced with immunoSEQ multiplex PCR; TCRdb's copy has only in-frame clones and lacks some. Clone size and the V and J calls come from that table; the DNA yielded D and trimming. The profile shows approximately 210,000 clones, around four fifths of them singletons. This receptor was identified in a man aged 45 to 65 with active or convalescent COVID-19. The chain joins TRBV3-1 (or the pseudogene TRBV3-2) to TRBJ2-1, with D uncertain. Sequenced material: peripheral blood. The CDR3 loop reads CASSPSFKNEQFF. In nucleotides, the CDR3 is TGTGCCAGCAGCCCCAGTTTTAAAAATGAGCAGTTCTTC.